These 26 T cell receptor beta chains were all obtained from the same sample, sequenced in a study of T cells after yellow fever vaccination. TCRdb ran MiXCR on the 5' RACE reads and lists one entry per CDR3 protein. The data show 300,000 to 400,000 distinct CDR3 sequences, with about 12% seen just once and 3.2% held by the top ten. The sequencing used CD4+ T cells sorted from PBMCs, collected 15 days after the yellow fever booster vaccination. These receptor sequences come from a man aged 18 to 30 who received the YFV17D yellow fever vaccine.

This chain joins TRBV2 and TRBJ2-5; D not resolved. There are 13 residues in the CDR3. The germline V gene has CDR1 SNHLY and CDR2 FYNNEI. Trimming stripped 4 bases from V and 3 bases from J, with 9 bases between. In DNA form, the CDR3 reads TGTGCCAGCAGTGCCTACAGAGAAGAGACCCAGTACTTC. This translates into CASSAYREETQYF.

This chain links TRBV19 with TRBJ2-1, with 8 bases fitting TRBD2. Per the germline V gene, CDR1 is LNHDA and CDR2 is SQIVND (reference sequence). The V gene end was trimmed by 5 bases and the J gene end by 7 bases; junction bases not matched to a gene: 19. The CDR3 has 18 amino acids. CDR3 protein: CASSLHSRERGWRNEQFF. As DNA, the CDR3 is TGTGCCAGTAGTCTACACTCCCGGGAGCGGGGGTGGAGGAATGAGCAGTTCTTC.

This clonotype was detected a few times. The rearrangement joins TRBV29-1 to TRBJ1-1; D gene ambiguous. CDR1 is SQVTM and CDR2 is ANQGSEA in the germline V gene. The CDR3 extends over 12 amino acids. The V end was cut by 5 bases, the J end by 4 bases, with 11 bases between. CDR3 coding DNA: TGCAGCGTTAATAGGCCGGGCACTGAAGCTTTCTTT. This translates into CSVNRPGTEAFF. Together with reference TRBV29-1 and TRBJ1-1, the CDR3 gives the full variable domain: SAVISQKPSRDICQRGTSLTIQCQVDSQVTMMFWYRQQPGQSLTLIATANQGSEATYESGFVIDKFPISRPNLTFSTLTVSNMSPEDSSIYLCSVNRPGTEAFFGQGTRLTVV.

This clonotype was detected many times. This CDR3 is CASSLAEADTQYF. The CDR3 DNA sequence: TGTGCCAGCAGCTTAGCGGAAGCAGATACGCAGTATTTT. This sequence joins TRBV7-8 and TRBJ2-3; D unresolved. With 0 bases removed from V and 4 bases from J, the gap between germline ends came to 5 bases. The CDR3 spans 13 residues. CDR1 and CDR2 from the germline V gene are SGHVS and FQNEAQ.

This chain links TRBV4-2 with TRBJ2-4, with D perhaps matching TRBD1 or TRBD2 (5 bases each). V lost 5 bases and J lost 5, with 13 bases in between. CDR3 length equals 14 residues. Germline CDR1 LGHNA, CDR2 YNFKEQ. In DNA form, the CDR3 reads TGTGCCAGCAGCACTCGGGACGGGGAAAACATTCAGTACTTC. Its protein product is CASSTRDGENIQYF.

The table lists this clonotype with a few counts. The V gene is TRBV4-2, the J gene TRBJ1-1; D is uncertain. Germline loops: CDR1 LGHNA, CDR2 YNFKEQ. The CDR3 loop spans 13 amino acids. V dropped 0 bases and J dropped 4 bases, with 6 bases sitting between them. CDR3 sequence reads: CASSQDWITEAFF. CDR3 bases: TGTGCCAGCAGCCAAGACTGGATCACTGAAGCTTTCTTT.

The CDR3: CASSRSGARTDTQYF. CDR3 in DNA: TGTGCCAGCAGCCGTTCGGGGGCCCGCACAGATACGCAGTATTTT. The chain has TRBV4-2 and TRBJ2-3; either TRBD1 or TRBD2 may fit D (6 bases each). This CDR3 comprises 15 residues. Germline CDR1 LGHNA, CDR2 YNFKEQ. V lost 4 bases and J lost 1, with 12 bases in between.

The sample holds many counts of this clonotype. J is TRBJ2-4 and V is TRBV4-3, with D tentatively TRBD1 (6 bases). Trimming left V 0 bases short and J 6 bases short, with 9 bases between. Germline CDR1 reads LGHNA; CDR2 reads YSLEER. The CDR3 covers 14 residues. CDR3 amino acids: CASSQDARGNIQYF. DNA for the CDR3: TGCGCCAGCAGCCAAGACGCCAGGGGAAACATTCAGTACTTC.

This clonotype has only a few counts. This rearrangement joins TRBV24-1 to TRBJ1-1, with D hard to call. CDR1 is KGHDR and CDR2 is SFDVKD in the germline V gene. The V gene lost 5 bases and the J gene lost 4 bases, with 10 bases spanning the gap. The CDR3 spans 13 residues. The CDR3 region is CATSVGSGTEAFF. CDR3 DNA: TGTGCCACCAGTGTGGGATCCGGCACTGAAGCTTTCTTT.

The chain joins TRBV3-1 to TRBJ2-7; weak D call: TRBD1 (6 bases). This CDR3 has 14 amino acids. Germline CDR1 reads LGHDT; CDR2 reads YNNKEL (reference sequence). Trimming cost V 1 base and J 9 bases, with 16 bases left between them. CDR3 bases: TGTGCCAGCAGCCAAGGTGGGGGCCGCTCCGTGCAGTACTTC. Its protein is CASSQGGGRSVQYF.

This clonotype was recorded many times. The chain links TRBV4-1 to TRBJ1-2; D not certain. The V gene lost 1 base and the J gene lost 7 bases, with 16 bases spanning the gap. The length of the CDR3 is 15 residues. From germline, CDR1 is MGHRA and CDR2 YSYEKL. The CDR3 spells CASSQAGIMWGGYTF. The CDR3 nucleotides are TGCGCCAGCAGCCAAGCGGGGATTATGTGGGGTGGCTACACCTTC.

The table lists this clonotype with a few counts. The chain combines TRBV4-1 with TRBJ2-5, with 8 bases fitting TRBD2. The CDR3 spans 16 residues. After removal of 0 bases from V and 4 bases from J, the junction contained 7 bases not matched to a gene. Germline V CDR1 and CDR2: MGHRA, YSYEKL. The CDR3 sequence: CASSQDNGGASETQYF. DNA for the CDR3: TGCGCCAGCAGCCAAGACAACGGGGGGGCCTCAGAGACCCAGTACTTC.

The V and J genes are TRBV4-1 and TRBJ1-2, with 7 bases aligning to TRBD1. Germline loops: CDR1 MGHRA, CDR2 YSYEKL. This CDR3 contains 16 residues. The V and J ends lost 1 base and 4 bases, in that order; junction bases with no gene match: 9. The CDR3 DNA is TGCGCCAGCAGCCAAGGTGACAGGGTGGTTGGCTATGGCTACACCTTC. It is translated as CASSQGDRVVGYGYTF.

The chain uses TRBV6-1 and TRBJ1-4; no firm D call. Trimming removed 1 base from V and 0 bases from J, with 9 bases in between. Germline loops: CDR1 MNHNS, CDR2 SASEGT. This CDR3 comprises 16 residues. Here the CDR3 reads CASSEVIPSTNEKLFF. The CDR3 nucleotides are TGTGCCAGCAGTGAAGTTATACCTTCAACTAATGAAAAACTGTTTTTT.

The chain carries TRBV2 and TRBJ2-7; the match to TRBD1 covers 8 bases. This CDR3 comprises 14 residues. Per germline, CDR1 SNHLY and CDR2 FYNNEI. J was trimmed by 3 bases and V by 2 bases; bases with no gene match: 3. In nucleotides, the CDR3 is TGTGCCAGCAGTGAACTTGGACAGGGCTACGAGCAGTACGTC. Translated, it gives CASSELGQGYEQYV.

This clonotype was detected a few times. The rearrangement joins TRBV4-3 to TRBJ1-3, with D uncertain. CDR1 LGHNA and CDR2 YSLEER come from the germline V gene. The CDR3 is made up of 15 amino acids. The ends were cut back, 5 bases at V and 2 bases at J, with 13 bases in the middle. The chain's CDR3 is CASSASGGTGNTIYF. In nucleotides, the CDR3 is TGCGCCAGCAGCGCCTCAGGCGGCACTGGAAACACCATATATTTT.

CDR3 region: CSASRSNQPQHF. CDR3 nucleotides: TGCAGTGCTAGTAGGTCAAATCAGCCCCAGCATTTT. V usage is TRBV20-1 and J usage is TRBJ1-5; D not resolved. Germline values: CDR1 DFQATT, CDR2 SNEGSKA (reference sequence). The CDR3 spans 12 residues. Trimming shortened V by 3 bases and J by 4 bases, and 7 bases separated the two germline ends.

This clonotype was counted only a few times. The J gene is TRBJ2-7, the V gene TRBV6-5; D is possibly TRBD2 (6 bases). Germline values: CDR1 MNHEY, CDR2 SVGAGI. The germline V and J ends were trimmed by 0 bases and 2 bases, with 11 bases remaining between them. The CDR3 consists of 15 residues. The CDR3 protein is CASSYSYRGTYEQYF. CDR3 sequence (DNA): TGTGCCAGCAGTTACTCGTATCGGGGGACCTACGAGCAGTACTTC.

The table lists this clonotype with a few counts. V is TRBV5-1 and J is TRBJ2-3; possibly TRBD1 or TRBD2 for D (5 bases each). Trimming took off 6 bases at V and 0 bases at J, with 11 bases between the two ends. Germline V lookup: CDR1 SGHRS, CDR2 YFSETQ. CDR3 length equals 14 residues. CDR3 protein: CASIRGESTDTQYF. The CDR3 nucleotides read TGCGCCAGCATTCGGGGCGAAAGCACAGATACGCAGTATTTT.

A few counts support this clonotype. The chain carries TRBV4-1 and TRBJ2-1, with 7 bases identical to TRBD1. This CDR3 is built from 15 residues. From germline, CDR1 is MGHRA and CDR2 YSYEKL. V was clipped by 3 bases and J by 3 bases; unmatched bases: 5. The CDR3 DNA is TGCGCCAGCAGCCAGATAGACAGGGACTACAATGAGCAGTTCTTC. The encoded protein is CASSQIDRDYNEQFF.

This clonotype was observed a few times. The V gene is TRBV10-3, the J gene TRBJ2-7; D perhaps matches TRBD2 (6 bases). The CDR3 contains 14 residues. The germline gives CDR1 ENHRY, CDR2 SYGVKD. V shed 1 base and J shed 2 bases, with 9 bases lying between them. CDR3 nucleotide sequence: TGTGCCATCAGTGAGTACGGGGGAGCCTACGAGCAGTACTTC. It translates to CAISEYGGAYEQYF.

This clonotype was detected ten times or more. J is TRBJ2-5 and V is TRBV7-2; D gene unclear. The germline gives CDR1 SGHTA, CDR2 FQGNSA. The ends were cut back, 1 base at V and 0 bases at J, with 9 bases in the middle. The CDR3 has 15 residues. The CDR3, as DNA: TGTGCCAGCAGCTTAGGGGGATGGGACCAAGAGACCCAGTACTTC. Translated, it gives CASSLGGWDQETQYF. Together with reference TRBV7-2 and TRBJ2-5, the CDR3 gives the full variable domain: GAGVSQSPSNKVTEKGKDVELRCDPISGHTALYWYRQSLGQGLEFLIYFQGNSAPDKSGLPSDRFSAERTGGSVSTLTIQRTQQEDSAVYLCASSLGGWDQETQYFGPGTRLLVL.

This clonotype has ten or more counts. The chain combines TRBV4-3 with TRBJ2-4, with 8 bases identical to TRBD2. Germline CDR1 LGHNA, CDR2 YSLEER. V shed 0 bases, J shed 3 bases, and the junction held 7 bases outside the gene matches. The CDR3 sequence is 17 residues long. The CDR3 region has the DNA TGCGCCAGCAGCCAAGATCCCGGGGGGGTCGTCAAAAACATTCAGTACTTC. This encodes CASSQDPGGVVKNIQYF.

This rearrangement joins TRBV3-1 to TRBJ2-5; D is uncertain. V lost 5 bases to trimming and J lost 5 bases, with 9 bases between them. The CDR3 has 12 amino acids. Germline CDR1 is LGHDT and CDR2 is YNNKEL (reference sequence). The CDR3 nucleotides are TGTGCCAGCAGCGTCAGTGTGGAGACCCAGTACTTC. Its translation: CASSVSVETQYF.

This clonotype turned up a few times. The V gene is TRBV7-2, the J gene TRBJ1-1; D not resolved. This CDR3 has 15 residues. Germline V gives CDR1 SGHTA, CDR2 FQGNSA. The V end lost 6 bases, the J end lost 7 bases, and 21 bases lay between the germline ends. CDR3 coding DNA: TGTGCCAGCAGACCCACCCTATACATCATCGGTGAAGCTTTCTTT. Protein sequence: CASRPTLYIIGEAFF.

This clonotype was counted between two and nine times. The chain joins TRBV20-1 to TRBJ2-2, with a tentative D call TRBD2 (6 bases). V was shortened by 0 bases and J by 0 bases, with 20 bases between the two germline ends. The germline gives CDR1 DFQATT, CDR2 SNEGSKA (reference sequence). The length of the CDR3 is 19 residues. The CDR3 sequence is CSARDYGRGPYPNTGELFF. The DNA of the CDR3 is TGCAGTGCTAGAGATTACGGGCGGGGCCCCTATCCGAACACCGGGGAGCTGTTTTTT.